These T cell receptor beta chains were read from a single sample in a study of beta chain features in type 1 diabetes. Sequencing was performed with immunoSEQ multiplex PCR; in TCRdb, only in-frame clones are kept and a portion is missing. The data show more than 95,000 clones, with approximately 30% seen just once and roughly 0.58% held by the top ten. Sequenced input: central memory CD4+ T cells from blood. Receptors were obtained from a woman aged 18 to 35 with type 1 diabetes. The CDR3 runs from the conserved cysteine through the conserved F or W.

j_gene: TRBJ1-2
v_gene: TRBV2
CDR3aa: CASSPRQGNYGYTF

j_gene: TRBJ2-4
v_gene: TRBV21-1
CDR3aa: CASPGRGGMTWQYF

j_gene: TRBJ2-3
v_gene: TRBV5-6
CDR3aa: CASSWRPLARSTDTQYF

j_gene: TRBJ2-7
v_gene: TRBV7-6
CDR3aa: CASSSGGRSYEQYF

j_gene: TRBJ2-7
v_gene: TRBV11-2
CDR3aa: CASSLRTGRESGEQYF

j_gene: TRBJ1-2
v_gene: TRBV6-5
CDR3aa: CASSPLTGSGYTF

j_gene: TRBJ1-1
v_gene: TRBV7-9
CDR3aa: CASSLDRAGTEAFF

j_gene: TRBJ2-7
v_gene: TRBV14
CDR3aa: CASGIRGGHEQYF

j_gene: TRBJ1-5
v_gene: TRBV7-9
CDR3aa: CASSLDSNNQPQHF

j_gene: TRBJ2-1
v_gene: TRBV4-3
CDR3aa: CASSQEGSRGYNEQFF

j_gene: TRBJ2-7
v_gene: TRBV11-2
CDR3aa: CASSFGDTTQYF

j_gene: TRBJ1-1
v_gene: TRBV5-1
CDR3aa: CASSLDVGWSTEAFF

j_gene: TRBJ2-2
v_gene: TRBV4-3
CDR3aa: CASSQDINTGELFF

j_gene: TRBJ1-4
v_gene: TRBV2
CDR3aa: CASSRGANEKLFF

j_gene: TRBJ1-2
v_gene: TRBV7-9
CDR3aa: CASSLPTGAYGYTF

j_gene: TRBJ1-2
v_gene: TRBV19
CDR3aa: CATSGGRGYGYTF

j_gene: TRBJ2-3
v_gene: TRBV7-2
CDR3aa: CASSLVAGSSTDTQYF

j_gene: TRBJ1-1
v_gene: TRBV6-5
CDR3aa: CASRGGQPLTEAFF

j_gene: TRBJ1-2
v_gene: TRBV11-3
CDR3aa: CASSLTGINGYTF

j_gene: TRBJ2-1
v_gene: TRBV19
CDR3aa: CASSISGGEQFF

j_gene: TRBJ1-1
v_gene: TRBV11-3
CDR3aa: CASSLAPKSNTEAFF

j_gene: TRBJ2-3
v_gene: TRBV7-3
CDR3aa: CASSLTLSGSADTQYF

j_gene: TRBJ2-1
v_gene: TRBV6-1
CDR3aa: CASSGTSYEQFF

j_gene: TRBJ2-3
v_gene: TRBV7-2
CDR3aa: CASSSGITSTDTQYF

j_gene: TRBJ2-2
v_gene: TRBV7-7
CDR3aa: CASSYASGTGELFF

j_gene: TRBJ1-2
v_gene: TRBV4-3
CDR3aa: CASSQDRKGGAYGYTF

j_gene: TRBJ2-7
v_gene: TRBV28
CDR3aa: CASHEAGGSYEQYF

j_gene: TRBJ1-1
v_gene: TRBV28
CDR3aa: CASSLGRMNTEAFF

j_gene: TRBJ1-2
v_gene: TRBV7-8
CDR3aa: CASSLVYRPTTNYGYTF

j_gene: TRBJ2-4
v_gene: TRBV7-8
CDR3aa: CASSLGAGRKNIQYF

j_gene: TRBJ1-5
v_gene: TRBV7-9
CDR3aa: CASSLDIAGGPQHF